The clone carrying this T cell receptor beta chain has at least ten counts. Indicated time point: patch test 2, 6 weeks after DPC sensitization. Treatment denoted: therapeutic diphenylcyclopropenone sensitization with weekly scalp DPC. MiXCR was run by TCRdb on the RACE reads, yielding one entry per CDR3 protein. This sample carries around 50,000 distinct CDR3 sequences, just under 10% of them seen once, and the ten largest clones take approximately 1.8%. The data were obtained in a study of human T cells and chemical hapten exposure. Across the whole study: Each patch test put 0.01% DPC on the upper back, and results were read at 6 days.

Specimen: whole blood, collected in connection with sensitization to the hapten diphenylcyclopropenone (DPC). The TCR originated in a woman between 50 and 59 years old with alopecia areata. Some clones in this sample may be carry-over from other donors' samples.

The CDR3 region has the DNA TGCGCCAGCAGCCAAGAAAGGGGCCGGCAGTATTTT. Residues: CASSQERGRQYF. V and J are TRBV4-1 and TRBJ2-3, with D possibly TRBD1 on 5 matching bases. V lost 0 bases and J lost 11, with 9 bases in between. Germline lookup yields CDR1 MGHRA and CDR2 YSYEKL. The CDR3 totals 12 residues.